This T cell receptor beta chain was captured in a study of blood T cell repertoires in COVID-19. About the study: The United States, Italy and Spain supplied acute and convalescent COVID-19 samples. Sample material is recorded as cDNA or gDNA derived from T cells, B-cell-depleted T cells, or PBMCs.

The protocol was immunoSEQ multiplex PCR, while the TCRdb copy is restricted to in-frame clones and leaves out a portion. The sample lists approximately 240,000 clones; roughly 84% were seen once. The CDR3 is 14 residues long. With V trimmed by 4 bases and J by 5 bases, 5 bases remained unmatched. CDR1 WNHNN and CDR2 SYGVQD come from the germline V gene (reference sequence). Sequencing was performed on peripheral blood. This TCR was sampled from a woman aged 40-49 years who had recovered from COVID-19. The chain links TRBV10-1 to TRBJ2-7; 10 bases align to TRBD1. CDR3 region: CASSGQGAQDEQYF. CDR3 coding DNA: TGCGCCAGCAGTGGACAGGGGGCGCAGGACGAGCAGTACTTC.